This TCR beta chain stems from a study of T cells after yellow fever vaccination. UMIs were added to TCR cDNA along with a universal primer site when it was made by 5'RACE template switching. TCRdb processed the 5' RACE reads anew with MiXCR; each CDR3 protein has one entry. The sample gives some 390,000 distinct CDR3 sequences, 18% of which show up once; over 15% is in the top ten. V dropped 3 bases and J dropped 0 bases, with 9 bases sitting between them. The CDR3 is made up of 14 amino acids. This chain links TRBV12-3 or TRBV12-4 with TRBJ2-7, with D hard to call. The sequencing here drew on PBMCs, taken before the yellow fever booster vaccination. This clonotype was obtained from a man between 18 and 29 years old who received the YFV17D yellow fever vaccine. This CDR3 is CASSFGTHSYEQYF. The CDR3, as DNA: TGTGCCAGCAGTTTCGGCACACACTCCTACGAGCAGTACTTC.